This record covers a single T cell receptor beta chain. Its antigen is undetermined. This record belongs to a study of CD8 T cells in ankylosing spondylitis. Germline CDR1 and CDR2: DFQATT and SNEGSKA (reference sequence). J gave up 5 bases and V 5 bases, and 11 bases lay outside the gene matches. The CDR3 covers 16 residues. Study-wide findings and caveats: Ankylosing spondylitis blood appeared to be characterized by a TCR beta motif of several highly homologous variants. Previously reported in reactive arthritis synovial fluid and blood were some of the motif variants.

TCRdb ran MiXCR on the 5' RACE reads and lists one entry per CDR3 protein. This sample has some 250,000 distinct CDR3 sequences, with roughly a quarter found just once. The chain employs TRBV20-1 and TRBJ2-5; 13 bases are shared with TRBD2. Input material: blood, either unsorted or a sorted T cell fraction (not recorded which). This clonotype originated in a male donor with ankylosing spondylitis or in good health (not recorded which). The CDR3 protein is CSASRPGTSGVETQYF. CDR3 nucleotides: TGCAGTGCTTCGCGCCCGGGGACTAGCGGGGTGGAGACCCAGTACTTC.